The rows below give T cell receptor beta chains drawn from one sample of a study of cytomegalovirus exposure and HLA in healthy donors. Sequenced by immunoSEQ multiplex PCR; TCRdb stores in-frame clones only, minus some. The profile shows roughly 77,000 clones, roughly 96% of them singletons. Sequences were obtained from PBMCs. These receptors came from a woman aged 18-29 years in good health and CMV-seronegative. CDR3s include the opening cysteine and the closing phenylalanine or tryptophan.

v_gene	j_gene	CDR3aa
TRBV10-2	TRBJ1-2	CASSESAGHFYGYTF
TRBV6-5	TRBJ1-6	CASSSRTGRAVSPLHF
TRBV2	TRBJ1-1	CASSEWGGPGNTEAFF
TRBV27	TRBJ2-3	CASSGRGESTDTQYF
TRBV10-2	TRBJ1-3	CASLRTGSGNTIYF
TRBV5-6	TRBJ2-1	CASSPGTSGPNEQFF
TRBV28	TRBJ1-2	CASSPTGSQGGTYTF
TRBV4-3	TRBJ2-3	CASSQVAGGTDTQYF
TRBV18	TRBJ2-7	CASSPGRDYEQYF
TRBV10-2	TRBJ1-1	CASSGGPNTEAFF
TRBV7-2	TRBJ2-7	CASSLDGSSAYEQYF
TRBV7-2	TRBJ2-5	CASSPGAGLVPETQYF
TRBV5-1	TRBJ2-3	CASRQGPGDTQYF
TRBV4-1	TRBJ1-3	CASSRVLGQFSGNTIYF
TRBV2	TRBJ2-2	CASTSDRGSPAAGELFF
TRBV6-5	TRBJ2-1	CASSFGYEQFF
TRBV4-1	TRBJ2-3	CASSQEGGASNTQYF
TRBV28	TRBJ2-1	CASTSSGTSVYNEQFF
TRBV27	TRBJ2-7	CASSLGQDSYEQYF
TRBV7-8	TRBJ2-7	CASSSPRDRETYEQYF
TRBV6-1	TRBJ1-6	CASKLDRADNSPLHF
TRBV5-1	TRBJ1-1	CASSLVQGARPNTEAFF